This T cell receptor beta chain was sequenced for a study of blood T cell repertoires in COVID-19. Trimming took 1 base from V and 7 from J; bases not matched to a gene: 6. The CDR3 extends over 16 amino acids. Germline assignment: CDR1 GTSNPN and CDR2 SVGIG (reference sequence). The assay was immunoSEQ multiplex PCR, and TCRdb's table has in-frame clones only and misses some. Here the sample spans tens of thousands of clones, roughly 80% being singletons. This receptor was taken from a man between 65 and 80 years old with COVID-19, enrolled during active disease. Sequencing was carried out using peripheral blood. V and J are TRBV30 and TRBJ2-1; 14 bases fit TRBD2. This CDR3 is CAWSAPGLAGVNEQFF. In DNA form, the CDR3 reads TGTGCCTGGAGTGCTCCGGGACTAGCGGGAGTTAATGAGCAGTTCTTC.